This T cell receptor beta chain appears in the sequencing data of a study of blood T cell repertoires in COVID-19. Turning to the study itself: Samples taken during acute and convalescent COVID-19 were collected in the United States, Italy and Spain. In each case, the material was cDNA or gDNA derived from T cells, B-cell-depleted T cells, or PBMCs.

In the authors' workflow: Reference gene primer amplification gave estimated nucleated cell counts. Profiling relied on immunoSEQ multiplex PCR, and the TCRdb table lists in-frame clones only, not all of them. The DNA was the basis for D and trimming; V, J and clone size are from that table. The sample includes around 63,000 clones, around 87% seen only once; the top ten take 6.6%. The CDR3 totals 14 residues. Looked up from germline, CDR1 is SGHRS and CDR2 is YFSETQ. V was pared by 10 bases and J by 1 base, with 14 bases between. Sequencing was performed on peripheral blood. The rearrangement joins TRBV5-1 to TRBJ2-2; maybe TRBD1 (6 bases). The TCR originated in a man aged 60 to 69 with acute or convalescent COVID-19. The CDR3 loop reads CASRARGNTGELFF. CDR3 coding DNA: TGCGCCTCCCGGGCCAGGGGGAACACCGGGGAGCTGTTTTTT.